This T cell receptor (beta chain) was captured in a study of cytomegalovirus exposure and HLA in healthy donors. Turning to the study itself: An early release of data contained 80 million to 85 million unique TCRs, which came from HLA-typed donors.

Study outcomes and limitations: Among CMV-associated TCR beta chains, most appeared HLA-restricted in a later analysis. According to a later analysis, donors in an Asian-associated ancestry cluster reportedly had fewer N-insertions than the approximately 620-donor mean.

The CDR3 sequence is 10 residues long. V was shortened by 4 bases and J by 6 bases, with 6 bases between the two germline ends. Looked up from germline, CDR1 is SQVTM and CDR2 is ANQGSEA. With respect to this clone: Its antigen is currently unknown.

Primers included in the PCR were 60 Vbeta and 13 Jbeta primers. Sequenced by immunoSEQ multiplex PCR; TCRdb stores in-frame clones only, minus some. The data show 100,000 to 120,000 clones, around 75% seen once. Sample: PBMCs. The V call is TRBV29-1, the J call TRBJ1-1; D ambiguous. This receptor was identified in a man aged 40-50 years in good health and CMV-seronegative. CDR3 sequence (DNA): TGCAGCGTTGTGAGGTCTGAAGCTTTCTTT. Translation: CSVVRSEAFF.